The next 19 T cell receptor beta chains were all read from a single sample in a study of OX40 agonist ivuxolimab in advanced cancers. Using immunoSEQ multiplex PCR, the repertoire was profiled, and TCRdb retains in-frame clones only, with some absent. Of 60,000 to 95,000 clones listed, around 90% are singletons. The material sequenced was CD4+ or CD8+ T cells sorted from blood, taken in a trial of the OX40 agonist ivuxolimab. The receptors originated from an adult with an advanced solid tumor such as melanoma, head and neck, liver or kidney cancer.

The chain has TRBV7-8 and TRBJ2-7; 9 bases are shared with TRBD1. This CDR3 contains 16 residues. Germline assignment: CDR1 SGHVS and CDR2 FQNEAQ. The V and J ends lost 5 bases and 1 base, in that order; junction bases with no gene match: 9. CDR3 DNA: TGTGCCAGCAGCCAGCGGGGACAGGGTGGTTCCTACGAGCAGTACTTC. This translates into CASSQRGQGGSYEQYF. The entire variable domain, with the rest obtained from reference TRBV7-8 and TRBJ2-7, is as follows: GAGVSQSPRYKVAKRGQDVALRCDPISGHVSLFWYQQALGQGPEFLTYFQNEAQLDKSGLPSDRFFAERPEGSVSTLKIQRTQQEDSAVYLCASSQRGQGGSYEQYFGPGTRLTVT.

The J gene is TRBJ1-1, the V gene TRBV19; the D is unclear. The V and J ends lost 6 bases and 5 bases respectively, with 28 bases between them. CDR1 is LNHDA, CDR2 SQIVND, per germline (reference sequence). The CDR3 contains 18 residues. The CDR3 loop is CASSYYDRGQFFGTEAFF. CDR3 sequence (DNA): TGTGCCAGTAGCTATTATGATCGGGGTCAGTTCTTTGGGACTGAAGCTTTCTTT.

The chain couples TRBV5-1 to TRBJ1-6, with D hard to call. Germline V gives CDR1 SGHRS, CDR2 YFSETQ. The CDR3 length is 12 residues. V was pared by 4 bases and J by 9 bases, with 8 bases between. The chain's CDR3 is CASSLDSSPLHF. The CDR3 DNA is TGCGCCAGCAGCCTCGACTCTTCACCCCTCCACTTT.

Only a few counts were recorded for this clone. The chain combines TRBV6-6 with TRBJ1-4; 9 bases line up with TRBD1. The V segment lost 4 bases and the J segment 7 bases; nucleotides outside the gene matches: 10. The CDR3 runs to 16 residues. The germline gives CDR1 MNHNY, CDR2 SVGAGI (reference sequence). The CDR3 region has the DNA TGTGCCAGCAGTTTGCCGGGACAGGGTCGTGGTGAAAAACTGTTTTTT. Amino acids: CASSLPGQGRGEKLFF.

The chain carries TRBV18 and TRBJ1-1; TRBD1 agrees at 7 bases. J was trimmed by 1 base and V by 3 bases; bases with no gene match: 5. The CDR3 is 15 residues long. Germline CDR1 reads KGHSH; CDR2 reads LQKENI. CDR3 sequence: CASSPGQGGNTEAFF. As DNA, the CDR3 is TGTGCCAGCTCACCCGGGCAGGGGGGGAACACTGAAGCTTTCTTT.

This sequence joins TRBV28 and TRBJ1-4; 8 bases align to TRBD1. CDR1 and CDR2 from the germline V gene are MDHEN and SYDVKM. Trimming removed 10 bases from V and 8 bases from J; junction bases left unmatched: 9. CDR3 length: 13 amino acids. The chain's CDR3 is CAILGQGGEKLFF. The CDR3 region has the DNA TGTGCCATCCTTGGACAGGGAGGGGAAAAACTGTTTTTT.

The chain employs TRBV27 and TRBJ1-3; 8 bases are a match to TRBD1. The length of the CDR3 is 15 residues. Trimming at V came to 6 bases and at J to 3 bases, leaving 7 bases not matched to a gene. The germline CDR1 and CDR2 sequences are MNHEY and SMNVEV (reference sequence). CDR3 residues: CASRLQGDGGNTIYF. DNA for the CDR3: TGTGCCAGCAGATTACAGGGGGATGGTGGAAACACCATATATTTT.

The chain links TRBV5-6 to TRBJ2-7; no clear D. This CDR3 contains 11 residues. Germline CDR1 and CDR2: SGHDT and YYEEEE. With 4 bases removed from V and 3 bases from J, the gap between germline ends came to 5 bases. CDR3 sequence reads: CASSHGYEQYF. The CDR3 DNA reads TGTGCCAGCAGCCACGGCTACGAGCAGTACTTC.

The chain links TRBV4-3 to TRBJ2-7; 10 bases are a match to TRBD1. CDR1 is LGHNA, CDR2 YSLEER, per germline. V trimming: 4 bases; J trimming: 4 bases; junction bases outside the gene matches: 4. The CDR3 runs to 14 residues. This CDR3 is CASSPTGGPYEQYF. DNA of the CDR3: TGCGCCAGCAGCCCGACAGGGGGCCCATACGAGCAGTACTTC.

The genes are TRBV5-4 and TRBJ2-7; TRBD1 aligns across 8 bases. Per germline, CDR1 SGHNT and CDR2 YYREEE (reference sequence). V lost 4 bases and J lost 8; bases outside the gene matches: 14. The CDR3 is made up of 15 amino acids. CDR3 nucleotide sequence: TGTGCCAGCAGCATAGGCGGGACAGGCGTACCCAAGCAGTACTTC. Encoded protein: CASSIGGTGVPKQYF.

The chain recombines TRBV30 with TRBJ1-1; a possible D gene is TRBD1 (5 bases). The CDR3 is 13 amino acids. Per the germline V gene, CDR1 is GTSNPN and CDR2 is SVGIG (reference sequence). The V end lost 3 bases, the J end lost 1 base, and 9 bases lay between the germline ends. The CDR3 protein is CAWREQANTEAFF. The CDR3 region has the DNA TGTGCCTGGAGGGAACAGGCGAACACTGAAGCTTTCTTT.

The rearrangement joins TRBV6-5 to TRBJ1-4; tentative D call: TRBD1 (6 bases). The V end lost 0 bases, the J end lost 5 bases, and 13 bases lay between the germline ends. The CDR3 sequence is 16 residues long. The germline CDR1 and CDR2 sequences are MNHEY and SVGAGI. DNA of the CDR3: TGTGCCAGCAGTTACTCGGGGCAGGGGCGGAATGAAAAACTGTTTTTT. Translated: CASSYSGQGRNEKLFF.

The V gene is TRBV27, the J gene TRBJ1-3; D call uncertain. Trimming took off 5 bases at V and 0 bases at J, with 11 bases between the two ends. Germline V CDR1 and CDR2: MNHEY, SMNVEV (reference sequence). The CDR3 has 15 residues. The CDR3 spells CASSAKQSSGNTIYF. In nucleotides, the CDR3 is TGTGCCAGCAGTGCTAAACAGAGCTCTGGAAACACCATATATTTT.

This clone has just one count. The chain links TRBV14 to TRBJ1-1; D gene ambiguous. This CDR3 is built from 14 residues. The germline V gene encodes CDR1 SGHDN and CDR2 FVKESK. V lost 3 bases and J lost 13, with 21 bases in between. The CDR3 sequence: CASSHLRARRAGFF. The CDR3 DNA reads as TGTGCCAGCAGCCATCTGAGGGCGAGGAGGGCAGGTTTCTTT.

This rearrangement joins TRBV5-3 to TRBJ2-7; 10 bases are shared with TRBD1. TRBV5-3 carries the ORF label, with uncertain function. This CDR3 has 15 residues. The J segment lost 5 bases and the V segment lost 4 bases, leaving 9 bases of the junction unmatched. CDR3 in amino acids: CARSPSGTGDNEQYF. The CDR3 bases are TGTGCCAGAAGCCCGTCCGGGACAGGGGACAACGAGCAGTACTTC.

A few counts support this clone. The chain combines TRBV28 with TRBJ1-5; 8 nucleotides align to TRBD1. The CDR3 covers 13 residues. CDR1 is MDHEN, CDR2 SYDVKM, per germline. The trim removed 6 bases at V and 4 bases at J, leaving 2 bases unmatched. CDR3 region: CASRYRGNQPQHF. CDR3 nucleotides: TGTGCCAGCAGATACAGGGGGAATCAGCCCCAGCATTTT.

The CDR3 nucleotides read TGTGCCAGCAGTTTATGGGCAGCTAACTATGGCTACACCTTC. This codes for CASSLWAANYGYTF. This chain links TRBV28 with TRBJ1-2; D is unclear. V gave up 0 bases and J gave up 0 bases, with 5 bases separating them. From germline, CDR1 is MDHEN and CDR2 SYDVKM. There are 14 residues in the CDR3.

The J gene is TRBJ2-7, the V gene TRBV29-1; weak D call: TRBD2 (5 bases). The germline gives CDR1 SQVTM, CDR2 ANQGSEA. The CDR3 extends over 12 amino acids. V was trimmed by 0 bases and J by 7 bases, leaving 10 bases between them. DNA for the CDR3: TGCAGCGTTGAAGATCGGGGAGAGGAGCAGTACTTC. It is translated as CSVEDRGEEQYF.

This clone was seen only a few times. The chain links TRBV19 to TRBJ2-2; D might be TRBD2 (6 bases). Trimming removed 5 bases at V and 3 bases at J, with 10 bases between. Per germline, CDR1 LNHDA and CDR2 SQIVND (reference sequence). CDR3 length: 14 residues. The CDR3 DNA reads TGTGCCAGTAGTGCTAGCGTAGACACCGGGGAGCTGTTTTTT. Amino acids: CASSASVDTGELFF.